This T cell receptor (beta chain) was observed in a study of blood T cell repertoires in COVID-19. Study summary: Sites across the United States, Italy and Spain contributed samples from acute and convalescent COVID-19. PBMCs, B-cell-depleted T cells, or T cells were the source of the cDNA or gDNA that made up the material.

Authors' data handling: How many nucleated cells were present was estimated from reference gene primer amplification. The method was immunoSEQ multiplex PCR; TCRdb's version includes in-frame clones alone and lacks a portion of them. The V and J calls and the clone size are those of that table, but D and trimming were determined from the DNA. The sample includes over 300,000 clones, 85% seen only once; the top ten take just over 7%. Trimming removed 4 bases at V and 5 bases at J, with 18 bases between. CDR3 length: 16 residues. Germline V lookup: CDR1 SGHNT, CDR2 YYREEE (reference sequence). The chain combines TRBV5-4 with TRBJ2-2; D perhaps matches TRBD1 (6 bases). This sequence was found in a human donor in a cohort sampled during active COVID-19. What was sequenced was peripheral blood. The chain's CDR3 is CASSLLFTTGTGELFF. The CDR3 DNA reads TGTGCCAGCAGCCTTCTCTTTACTACAGGGACCGGGGAGCTGTTTTTT.